This TCR beta chain is drawn from a study of molecular identifiers for immune sequencing clone quantification. TCRdb ran MiXCR on the PCR reads and lists one entry per CDR3 protein. This sample has about 640,000 distinct CDR3 sequences, with roughly 21% found just once. The sample holds a few counts of this clonotype. CDR3 length equals 15 residues. Trimming pared 3 bases from V and 3 bases from J, leaving 15 bases between. The germline CDR1 and CDR2 sequences are MGHRA and YSYEKL. Sorting was used to obtain naive CD8 T cells (CD8+CD4-CCR7+CD45RA+). The TCR originated in a human donor in good health. Some libraries in this study had Jurkat cell RNA spiked in. Sequencing input: naive CD8+ T cells from blood, with Jurkat cell RNA spiked in. Specified subset: FACS-sorted CD8+CD4-CCR7+CD45RA+ naive T cells. The J gene is TRBJ2-7, the V gene TRBV4-1; D might be TRBD1 or TRBD2, each matching 5 bases. The CDR3 DNA sequence: TGCGCCAGCAGCCATAACCGGGACGGATTCTACGAGCAGTACTTC. This sequence encodes CASSHNRDGFYEQYF.